This T cell receptor (beta chain) emerged from a study of blood T cell repertoires in COVID-19. Overall study context: The samples span acute and convalescent COVID-19 from the United States, Italy and Spain.

J was trimmed by 8 bases and V by 7 bases; bases with no gene match: 4. The germline gives CDR1 SEHNR, CDR2 FQNEAQ (reference sequence). CDR3 length: 12 amino acids. Authors' data handling: Quantification of nucleated cells was approximated via reference gene primer amplification. TCRdb's copy holds only in-frame clones and misses some; the assay was immunoSEQ multiplex PCR. V and J calls plus clone size are reproduced from that table; the DNA served to infer D and trimming. Among around 200,000 clones listed, approximately 80% were seen once. This clone was counted only a few times. V and J are TRBV7-9 and TRBJ2-1; TRBD1 matches 8 bases. Sequences were obtained from peripheral blood. The clonotype originates from a woman in her thirties or forties with COVID-19, enrolled during active disease. In nucleotides, the CDR3 is TGTGCCAGCACCCCGACAGGGGATGAGCAGTTCTTC. Amino acid sequence: CASTPTGDEQFF.